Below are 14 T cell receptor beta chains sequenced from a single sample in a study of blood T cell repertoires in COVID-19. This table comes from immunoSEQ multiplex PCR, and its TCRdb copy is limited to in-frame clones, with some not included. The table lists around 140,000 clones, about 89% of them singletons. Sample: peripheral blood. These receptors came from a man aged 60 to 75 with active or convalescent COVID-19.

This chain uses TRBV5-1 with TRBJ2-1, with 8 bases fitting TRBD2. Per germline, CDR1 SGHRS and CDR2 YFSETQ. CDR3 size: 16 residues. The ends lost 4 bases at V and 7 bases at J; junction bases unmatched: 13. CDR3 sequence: CASSPRTSGGGNEQFF. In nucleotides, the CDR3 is TGCGCCAGCAGCCCACGAACTAGCGGTGGAGGGAATGAGCAGTTCTTC.

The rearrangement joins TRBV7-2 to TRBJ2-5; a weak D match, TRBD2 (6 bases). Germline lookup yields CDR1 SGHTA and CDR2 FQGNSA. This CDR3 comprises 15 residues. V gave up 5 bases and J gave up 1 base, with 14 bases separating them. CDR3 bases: TGTGCCAGCAGCAAGGAGGGTGGGTCCCAAGAGACCCAGTACTTC. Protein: CASSKEGGSQETQYF. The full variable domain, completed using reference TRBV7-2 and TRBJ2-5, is GAGVSQSPSNKVTEKGKDVELRCDPISGHTALYWYRQSLGQGLEFLIYFQGNSAPDKSGLPSDRFSAERTGGSVSTLTIQRTQQEDSAVYLCASSKEGGSQETQYFGPGTRLLVL.

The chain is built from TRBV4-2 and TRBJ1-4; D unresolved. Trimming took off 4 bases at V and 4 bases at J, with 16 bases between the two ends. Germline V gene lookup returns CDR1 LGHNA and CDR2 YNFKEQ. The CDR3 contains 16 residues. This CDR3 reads CASSPHRNQNNEKLFF. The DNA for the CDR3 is TGTGCCAGCAGCCCCCACAGAAACCAGAATAATGAAAAACTGTTTTTT.

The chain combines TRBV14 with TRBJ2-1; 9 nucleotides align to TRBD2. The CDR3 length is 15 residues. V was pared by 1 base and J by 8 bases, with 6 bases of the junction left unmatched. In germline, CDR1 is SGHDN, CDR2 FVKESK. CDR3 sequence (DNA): TGTGCCAGCAGCCAAGTTAATAGCGGGAGCTATGAGCAGTTCTTC. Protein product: CASSQVNSGSYEQFF.

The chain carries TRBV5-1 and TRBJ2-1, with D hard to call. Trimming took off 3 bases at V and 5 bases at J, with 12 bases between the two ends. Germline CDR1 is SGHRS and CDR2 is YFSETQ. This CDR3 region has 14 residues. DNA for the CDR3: TGCGCCAGCAGCTCGACACCCTCGAACAATGAGCAGTTCTTC. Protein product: CASSSTPSNNEQFF.

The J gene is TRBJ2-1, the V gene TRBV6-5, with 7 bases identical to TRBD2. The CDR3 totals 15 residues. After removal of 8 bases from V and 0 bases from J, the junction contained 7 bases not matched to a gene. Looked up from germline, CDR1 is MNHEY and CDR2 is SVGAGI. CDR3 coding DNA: TGTGCCAGCGGCCTAGGGGAGGGCTCCTACAATGAGCAGTTCTTC. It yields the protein CASGLGEGSYNEQFF.

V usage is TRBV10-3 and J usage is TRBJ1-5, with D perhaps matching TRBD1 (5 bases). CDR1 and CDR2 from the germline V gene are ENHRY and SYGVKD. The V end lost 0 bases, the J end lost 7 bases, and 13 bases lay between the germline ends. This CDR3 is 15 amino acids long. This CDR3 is CAISESGQGGQPQHF. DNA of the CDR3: TGTGCCATCAGTGAGTCGGGGCAGGGTGGGCAGCCCCAGCATTTT.

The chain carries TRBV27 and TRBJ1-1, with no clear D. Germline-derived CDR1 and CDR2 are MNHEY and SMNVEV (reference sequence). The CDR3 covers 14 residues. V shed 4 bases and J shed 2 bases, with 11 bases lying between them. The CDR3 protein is CASSSPIQNTEAFF. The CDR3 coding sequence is TGTGCCAGCAGTTCACCTATCCAAAACACTGAAGCTTTCTTT.

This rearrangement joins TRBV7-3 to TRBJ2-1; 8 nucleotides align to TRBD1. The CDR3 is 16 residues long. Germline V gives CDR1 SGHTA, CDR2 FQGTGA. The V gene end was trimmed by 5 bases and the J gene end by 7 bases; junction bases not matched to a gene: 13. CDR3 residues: CASSPTLGTGVNEQFF. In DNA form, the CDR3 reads TGTGCCAGCAGCCCAACCCTCGGGACAGGAGTTAATGAGCAGTTCTTC.

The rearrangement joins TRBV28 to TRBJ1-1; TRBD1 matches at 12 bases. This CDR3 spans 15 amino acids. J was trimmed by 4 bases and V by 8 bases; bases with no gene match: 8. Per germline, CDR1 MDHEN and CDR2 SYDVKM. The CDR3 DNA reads TGTGCCAGCCCCTCCAGGGACAGGGGGCTCACTGAAGCTTTCTTT. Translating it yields CASPSRDRGLTEAFF.

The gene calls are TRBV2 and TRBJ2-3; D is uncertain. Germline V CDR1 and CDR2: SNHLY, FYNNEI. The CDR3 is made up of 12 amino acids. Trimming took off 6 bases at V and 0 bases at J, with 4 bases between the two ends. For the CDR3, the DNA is TGTGCCAGCAGCGGTAGCACAGATACGCAGTATTTT. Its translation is CASSGSTDTQYF. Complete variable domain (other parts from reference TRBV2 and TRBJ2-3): EPEVTQTPSHQVTQMGQEVILRCVPISNHLYFYWYRQILGQKVEFLVSFYNNEISEKSEIFDDQFSVERPDGSNFTLKIRSTKLEDSAMYFCASSGSTDTQYFGPGTRLTVL.

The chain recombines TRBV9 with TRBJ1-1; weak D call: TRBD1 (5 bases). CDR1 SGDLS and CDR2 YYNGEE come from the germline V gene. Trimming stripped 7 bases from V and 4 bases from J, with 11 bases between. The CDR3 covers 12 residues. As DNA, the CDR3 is TGTGCCAGCGGGCGGGGGGGCACTGAAGCTTTCTTT. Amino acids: CASGRGGTEAFF.

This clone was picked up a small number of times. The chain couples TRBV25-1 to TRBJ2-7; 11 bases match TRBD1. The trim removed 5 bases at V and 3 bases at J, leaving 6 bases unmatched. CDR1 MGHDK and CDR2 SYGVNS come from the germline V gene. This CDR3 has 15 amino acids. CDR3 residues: CASSRPGTGGYEQYF. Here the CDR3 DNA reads TGTGCCAGCAGTCGCCCCGGGACAGGGGGCTACGAGCAGTACTTC.

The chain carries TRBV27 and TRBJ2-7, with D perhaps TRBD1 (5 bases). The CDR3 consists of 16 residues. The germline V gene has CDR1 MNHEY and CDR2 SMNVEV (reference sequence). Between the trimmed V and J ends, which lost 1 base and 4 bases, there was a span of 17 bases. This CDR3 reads CASSLWKGKPKYEQYF. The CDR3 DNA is TGTGCCAGCAGTTTATGGAAGGGGAAACCCAAGTACGAGCAGTACTTC.